The 9 T cell receptor beta chains given below trace back to one sample, sequenced in a study of post-analysis software for immune sequencing data. Overall study findings and caveats: In patients, TRBV5-6, TRBV5-1 and TRBV20-1 belonged to five TRBV segments found more frequently than in controls.

Unique molecular identifiers featured in each of the TCR beta cDNA libraries. One entry per CDR3 protein, called by TCRdb with MiXCR from the PCR reads. The table lists fewer than 550,000 distinct CDR3 sequences, under 40% of them singletons. Antigens for these TCRs are unknown. The sample was blood. The source of these receptors is a girl between 2 and 17 years old with multiple sclerosis.

The CDR3 spells CASRKGTDGNQPQHF. The CDR3 bases are TGTGCCAGTCGCAAGGGGACAGACGGCAATCAGCCCCAGCATTTT. The rearrangement uses TRBV2 and TRBJ1-5; 7 positions agree with TRBD1. Germline V lookup: CDR1 SNHLY, CDR2 FYNNEI. The J segment lost 2 bases and the V segment lost 9 bases, leaving 10 bases of the junction unmatched. The CDR3 runs 15 residues.

CDR3 loop: CAISTRGDTDTQYF. The DNA of the CDR3 is TGTGCCATCAGTACCCGGGGGGACACAGATACGCAGTATTTT. The chain carries TRBV10-3 and TRBJ2-3; 7 nucleotides agree with TRBD2. Per the germline V gene, CDR1 is ENHRY and CDR2 is SYGVKD. The CDR3 has 14 residues. With 5 bases clipped from V and 2 bases from J, the junction kept 4 bases outside the gene matches.

This clonotype has more than one count but fewer than ten. This chain uses TRBV4-2 with TRBJ2-5; no clear D gene. Deletions cut 0 bases from V and 13 bases from J, with 12 bases between. The germline V gene has CDR1 LGHNA and CDR2 YNFKEQ. CDR3 size: 12 residues. The CDR3 region is CASSQDLQSLYF. The CDR3 bases are TGTGCCAGCAGCCAAGATTTGCAGTCCCTGTACTTC.

This clonotype was seen a few times. The chain carries TRBV4-1 and TRBJ2-1; D is possibly TRBD1 (5 bases). Trimming pared 4 bases from V and 8 bases from J, leaving 15 bases between. The germline V gene has CDR1 MGHRA and CDR2 YSYEKL. This CDR3 is 14 amino acids long. CDR3 region: CASSLAQGWYEQFF. The CDR3 DNA sequence: TGCGCCAGCAGCCTTGCTCAGGGTTGGTATGAGCAGTTCTTC.

This clonotype was observed a handful of times. The rearrangement uses TRBV29-1 and TRBJ1-2; no definite D call. The CDR3 length is 12 residues. The germline V gene has CDR1 SQVTM and CDR2 ANQGSEA. Trimming removed 5 bases at V and 1 base at J, with 8 bases between. The DNA for the CDR3 is TGCAGCGTTCTCCGGGTTAACTATGGCTACACCTTC. Translation: CSVLRVNYGYTF.

In this sample, this clonotype turned up a few times. CDR3 bases: TGCAGTGCTAGAGATCAGCGGGGTCCCACAGATACGCAGTATTTT. Residues: CSARDQRGPTDTQYF. The rearrangement joins TRBV20-1 to TRBJ2-3; 7 nucleotides agree with TRBD2. The length of the CDR3 is 15 residues. CDR1 and CDR2 from the germline V gene are DFQATT and SNEGSKA (reference sequence). Trimming cost V 0 bases and J 2 bases; bases outside gene matches: 5.

The CDR3 sequence is CASSFTPSGGWETQYF. The DNA for the CDR3 is TGTGCCAGCAGCTTTACGCCTAGCGGGGGTTGGGAGACCCAGTACTTC. The rearrangement uses TRBV12-1 and TRBJ2-5; TRBD2 is the table's D call, not checked against the DNA. TRBV12-1 is a pseudogene locus. This CDR3 comprises 16 residues.

This clonotype has only a few counts. The rearrangement uses TRBV6-6 and TRBJ2-1; D gene uncertain. V was clipped by 0 bases and J by 7 bases, with 7 bases between them. The CDR3 is made up of 13 amino acids. CDR1 is MNHNY and CDR2 is SVGAGI in the germline V gene (reference sequence). The CDR3 is CASSYSPWNEQFF. For the CDR3, the DNA is TGTGCCAGCAGTTACTCCCCCTGGAATGAGCAGTTCTTC.

This chain joins TRBV9 and TRBJ2-1; 8 nucleotides agree with TRBD2. The germline V gene has CDR1 SGDLS and CDR2 YYNGEE. The CDR3 loop spans 18 amino acids. Unmatched junction bases numbered 13, after V lost 0 bases and J lost 5 bases. CDR3 DNA: TGTGCCAGCAGCGTAGGAGTGGACGGGGGGGCCGCTCACAATGAGCAGTTCTTC. Translation: CASSVGVDGGAAHNEQFF. The entire variable domain, with the rest obtained from reference TRBV9 and TRBJ2-1, is as follows: DSGVTQTPKHLITATGQRVTLRCSPRSGDLSVYWYQQSLDQGLQFLIQYYNGEERAKGNILERFSAQQFPDLHSELNLSSLELGDSALYFCASSVGVDGGAAHNEQFFGPGTRLTVL.